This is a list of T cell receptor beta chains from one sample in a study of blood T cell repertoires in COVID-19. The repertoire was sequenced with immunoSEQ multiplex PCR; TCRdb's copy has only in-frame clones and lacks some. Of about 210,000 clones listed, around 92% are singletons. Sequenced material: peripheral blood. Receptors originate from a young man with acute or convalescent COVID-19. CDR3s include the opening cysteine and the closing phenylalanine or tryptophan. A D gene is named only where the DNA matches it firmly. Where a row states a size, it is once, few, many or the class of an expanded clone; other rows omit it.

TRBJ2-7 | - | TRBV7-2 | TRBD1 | TGTGCCAGCAGCCCAAAGGGGACAGGGTCCTACGAGCAGTACTTC | CASSPKGTGSYEQYF
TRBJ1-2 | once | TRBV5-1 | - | TGCGCCAGCAGCTTGGGGTCAGGTAGCTATGGCTACACCTTC | CASSLGSGSYGYTF
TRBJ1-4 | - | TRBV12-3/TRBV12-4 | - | TGTGCCAGCACACTAGGACCGGGTGAAAAACTGTTTTTT | CASTLGPGEKLFF
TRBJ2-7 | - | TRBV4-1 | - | TGCGCCAGCAGCCATCAAGACAGGTTGGGCAGGGAGCAGTACTTC | CASSHQDRLGREQYF
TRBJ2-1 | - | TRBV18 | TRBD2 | TGTGCCAGCTCACCATACGGACTAGGCGGGAGCAATGAGCAGTTCTTC | CASSPYGLGGSNEQFF
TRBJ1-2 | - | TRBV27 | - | TGTGCCTCCAGCGTCCCCAGGGGTCGAGTGTTCTTC | CASSVPRGRVFF
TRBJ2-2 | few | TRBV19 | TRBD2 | TGTGCCAGTAGTGACGGACTAGCGGGGAGGCGCACCGGGGAGCTGTTTTTT | CASSDGLAGRRTGELFF
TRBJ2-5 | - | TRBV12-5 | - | TGTGCTAGTGGTTTAGGGAGGGAGACCCAGTACTTC | CASGLGRETQYF
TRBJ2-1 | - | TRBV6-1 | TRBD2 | TGTGCCAGCAGTGTAGTAGCGGGAGGGCCACGAAATGAGCAGTTCTTC | CASSVVAGGPRNEQFF
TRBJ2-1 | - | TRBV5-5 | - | TGTGCCAGCAGCTTGGGCGGCGGCTCCTACAATGAGCAGTTCTTC | CASSLGGGSYNEQFF
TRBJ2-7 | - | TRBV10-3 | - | TGTGCCACCCATACTCCTATGGGCGAAGGCTCCTACGAGCAGTACTTC | CATHTPMGEGSYEQYF
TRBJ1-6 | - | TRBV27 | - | TGTGCCAGCAGTTTAGGACTCAGCGTCTTACGCATCTATAATTCACCCCTCCACTTT | CASSLGLSVLRIYNSPLHF
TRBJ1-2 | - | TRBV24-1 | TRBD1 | TGTGCCACCAGTGACCGCGACAGGGGTGGGAATGGCTACACCTTC | CATSDRDRGGNGYTF
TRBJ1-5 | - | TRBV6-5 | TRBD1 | TGTGCCACCCACGGGACAGGGACGAATCAGCCCCAGCATTTT | CATHGTGTNQPQHF
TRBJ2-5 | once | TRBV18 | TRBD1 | TGTGCCAGCTCACCAATTCCCCGACAGGGCCAAGAGACCCAGTACTTC | CASSPIPRQGQETQYF
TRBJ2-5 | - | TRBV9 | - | TGTGCCAGCAGCGTAGTGTCGGGTCCCGGGGAGACCCAGTACTTC | CASSVVSGPGETQYF
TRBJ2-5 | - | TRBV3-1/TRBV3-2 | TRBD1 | TGTGCCAGCAGTCTTACAGGGGGAGAGACCCAGTACTTC | CASSLTGGETQYF
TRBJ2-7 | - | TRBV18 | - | TGTGCCAGCTCACCCTCGGACAGCTACGAGCAGTACTTC | CASSPSDSYEQYF
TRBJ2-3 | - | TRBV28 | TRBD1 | TGTGCCAGTACTACAGGGGAGTGGGGCACAGATACGCAGTATTTT | CASTTGEWGTDTQYF
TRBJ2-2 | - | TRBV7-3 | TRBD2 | TGTGCCAGCAGCCCGACTAGCTTCACCGGGGAGCTGTTTTTT | CASSPTSFTGELFF
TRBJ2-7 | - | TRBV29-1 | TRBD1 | TGCAGTTTTTGGGACAGGGCCCGATACGAGCAGTACTTC | CSFWDRARYEQYF
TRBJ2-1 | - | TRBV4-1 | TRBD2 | TGCGCCACTACGGGACTAGCGGGCTACAATGAGCAGTTCTTC | CATTGLAGYNEQFF